These T cell receptor beta chains were read from a single sample in a study of spatial heterogeneity in lung cancer. TCRdb analysed the 5' RACE reads with MiXCR anew, one entry per CDR3 protein. The sample has 40,000 to 55,000 distinct CDR3 sequences, about 6.7% seen once. The sample in question was PBMCs, obtained at surgery. The receptors originated from a female donor with early-stage non-small cell lung cancer. CDR3s include the opening cysteine and the closing phenylalanine or tryptophan. D genes are given only for firm matches. Clone size appears in some rows only: once, few, many, or a class for an expanded clone.

abundance	v_gene	d_gene	j_gene	CDR3nt	CDR3aa
many	TRBV11-2	.	TRBJ2-5	TGTGCCAGCAGCTTAGAAAGGGCTTTACAAGAGACCCAGTACTTC	CASSLERALQETQYF
few	TRBV6-2/TRBV6-3	.	TRBJ2-2	TGTGCCAGCAGTTACCACCTCGGACAGTCCGGGGAGCTGTTTTTT	CASSYHLGQSGELFF
.	TRBV7-3	.	TRBJ2-3	TGTGCCAGCAGCTCGCATCAGGGTACGCAGTATTTT	CASSSHQGTQYF
many	TRBV15	TRBD1	TRBJ1-5	TGTGCCACCAGCATGGACAGGGGAAGGCCCCAGCATTTT	CATSMDRGRPQHF
many	TRBV24-1	TRBD1	TRBJ1-4	TGTGCCACCAGTGGCGGGACAGGGGCGCGATTAACTAATGAAAAACTGTTTTTT	CATSGGTGARLTNEKLFF
many	TRBV20-1	TRBD1	TRBJ2-7	TGCAGTGCGGGTCCGGGACAGATCTACGAGCAGTACTTC	CSAGPGQIYEQYF
many	TRBV15	.	TRBJ1-5	TGTGCCACCAGCAGAGGGCAGGGGAAAGGTCAGCCCCAGCATTTT	CATSRGQGKGQPQHF
.	TRBV3-1	.	TRBJ1-5	TGTGCCAGCAGCCAAGTAAGAGGGGACCAGCCCCAGCATTTT	CASSQVRGDQPQHF
many	TRBV5-1	TRBD1	TRBJ2-5	TGCGCCAGCAGCTTGGCCTGGACAGGACAAGAGACCCAGTACTTC	CASSLAWTGQETQYF
.	TRBV7-2	.	TRBJ2-7	TGTGCCAGCAGCTTACAGGCGTCCCCCTCCTACGAGCAGTACTTC	CASSLQASPSYEQYF
.	TRBV6-5	TRBD1	TRBJ1-1	TGTGCCAGCAGTTACCAGGGGGCGAGCCTGAACACTGAAGCTTTCTTT	CASSYQGASLNTEAFF
many	TRBV5-1	.	TRBJ1-1	TGCGCCAGCAGCTTGGTGGCCGCGGACACTGAAGCTTTCTTT	CASSLVAADTEAFF
many	TRBV12-3/TRBV12-4	.	TRBJ1-1	TGTGCCAGCACCAAGAACACTGAAGCTTTCTTT	CASTKNTEAFF
many	TRBV7-2	.	TRBJ2-5	TGTGCCAGCAGCCCTGGGGCCGGGGAGACCCAGTACTTC	CASSPGAGETQYF
many	TRBV29-1	.	TRBJ2-3	TGCAGCGTTGATGGACCGAGCTCCACAGATACGCAGTATTTT	CSVDGPSSTDTQYF
many	TRBV29-1	TRBD1	TRBJ2-7	TGCAGCGTGGGACAGGGATACGATGAGCAGTACTTC	CSVGQGYDEQYF
many	TRBV7-8	TRBD1	TRBJ1-1	TGTGCCAGCAGCGTAAGCAGGGGGGAAGCTTTCTTT	CASSVSRGEAFF
many	TRBV6-1	.	TRBJ1-1	TGTGCCAGCAGTGAAGCGAACGGGGGGGAAGCTTTCTTT	CASSEANGGEAFF
many	TRBV12-3/TRBV12-4	TRBD1	TRBJ1-4	TGTGCCAGCAGCCTACAGGGGGCGAGTGAAAAACTGTTTTTT	CASSLQGASEKLFF
few	TRBV3-1	.	TRBJ2-3	TGTGCCAGCAGCCGAGACGGCACAGATACGCAGTATTTT	CASSRDGTDTQYF
few	TRBV24-1	TRBD1	TRBJ2-1	TGTGCCACCAGTGATTCCGGACAGGGACATGAGCAGTTCTTC	CATSDSGQGHEQFF
many	TRBV4-2	TRBD2	TRBJ2-7	TGTGCCAGCAGCCCGACCATCCGGGGGGGTTACGAGCAGTACTTC	CASSPTIRGGYEQYF
many	TRBV6-1	.	TRBJ1-1	TGTGCCAGCCGTAGAGGGGACTACACTGAAGCTTTCTTT	CASRRGDYTEAFF
.	TRBV5-1	TRBD2	TRBJ2-5	TGCGCCAGCAGCTTGGCGGGGGGTAACCAAGAGACCCAGTACTTC	CASSLAGGNQETQYF
.	TRBV12-3/TRBV12-4	.	TRBJ2-7	TGTGCCAGCAGACCACAGGGCCCTAGCTCCTACGAGCAGTACTTC	CASRPQGPSSYEQYF
many	TRBV24-1	TRBD2	TRBJ2-1	TGTGCCACCAGTGCTTTGGGGTCGGGGGGATCCGTGTTTGAGCAGTTCTTC	CATSALGSGGSVFEQFF
.	TRBV14	TRBD2	TRBJ2-1	TGTGCCAGCAGCCAAGAAAATGTGTGGGCTAGCGGGGAGTCTCGGAATGAGCAGTTCTTC	CASSQENVWASGESRNEQFF
many	TRBV7-9	TRBD1	TRBJ2-1	TGTGCCAGCAGCTCAAGAGGACAGGGTCGGAGTGAGCAGTTCTTC	CASSSRGQGRSEQFF
many	TRBV7-2	.	TRBJ2-7	TGTGCCAGCAGCAACCCGGGAAACGAGCAGTACTTC	CASSNPGNEQYF
many	TRBV7-7	.	TRBJ1-4	TGTGCCAGCGGCGCCTCTAATGAAAAACTGTTTTTT	CASGASNEKLFF
.	TRBV7-9	.	TRBJ2-1	TGTGCCAGCAGCTTAGGGGACTGGCCCTACAATGAGCAGTTCTTC	CASSLGDWPYNEQFF
.	TRBV27	TRBD1	TRBJ1-4	TGTGCCAGCAGTCTCCTTCGGACAGGGGGACCGAGTGCTAATGAAAAACTGTTTTTT	CASSLLRTGGPSANEKLFF
.	TRBV2	.	TRBJ1-4	TGTGCCAGCAGACGTGGGGCAGCTAATGAAAAACTGTTTTTT	CASRRGAANEKLFF
many	TRBV25-1	.	TRBJ1-5	TGTGCCAGCAGTGAAGCCACAGGGTTTAATCAGCCCCAGCATTTT	CASSEATGFNQPQHF
many	TRBV20-1	.	TRBJ2-1	TGCAGTGCTTCCCGTAGCCATGAGCAGTTCTTC	CSASRSHEQFF
many	TRBV20-1	.	TRBJ1-4	TGCAGTGCTGCAATGACTGCAACTAATGAAAAACTGTTTTTT	CSAAMTATNEKLFF
many	TRBV6-1	.	TRBJ2-7	TGTGACAGCAGACTTCCGAGGGAATGGCAAGGCTCCTACGAGCAGTACTTC	CDSRLPREWQGSYEQYF
many	TRBV27	TRBD2	TRBJ2-3	TGTGCCAGCAGACTAGCGGGGACCACAGATACGCAGTATTTT	CASRLAGTTDTQYF
many	TRBV12-3/TRBV12-4	.	TRBJ2-1	TGTGCCAGCAGTTTATACCGGGGGCACAATGAGCAGTTCTTC	CASSLYRGHNEQFF
few	TRBV28	.	TRBJ2-3	TGTGCCAGCAGTTTAGTCCTCACAGATACGCAGTATTTT	CASSLVLTDTQYF
many	TRBV4-1	TRBD2	TRBJ2-7	TGCGCCAGCAGCCAAACCGGGACTAGCTACGAGCAGTACTTC	CASSQTGTSYEQYF
many	TRBV7-9	TRBD1	TRBJ2-7	TGTGCCAGCAGTTCGGGGACAGGCGACTACGAGCAGTACTTC	CASSSGTGDYEQYF
.	TRBV6-5	.	TRBJ1-3	TGTGCCAGCAGTTATACAGGGCAGAGCTCTGGAAACACCATATATTTT	CASSYTGQSSGNTIYF
many	TRBV28	.	TRBJ1-1	TGTGCCAGCAGGCAGGGATCGGAGACTGAAGCTTTCTTT	CASRQGSETEAFF
many	TRBV10-1	TRBD1	TRBJ1-1	TGCGCCGGACAGGGTCCTCGGGAAGCTTTCTTT	CAGQGPREAFF
few	TRBV6-1	TRBD2	TRBJ2-3	TGTGCCGTACGGACTAGCGGGGGGGTGTCGACAGATACGCAGTATTTT	CAVRTSGGVSTDTQYF
few	TRBV20-1	.	TRBJ2-7	TGCAGTGCTCCGACGGGCCTCTCCTACGAGCAGTACTTC	CSAPTGLSYEQYF
few	TRBV24-1	.	TRBJ2-5	TGTGCCACCAGTGGTCAGAAGGCTACCGTATCCCAAGAGACCCAGTACTTC	CATSGQKATVSQETQYF
few	TRBV6-2/TRBV6-3	.	TRBJ1-1	TGTGCCAGCAGCCAAGCGGGGGTTCAAGCTTTCTTT	CASSQAGVQAFF
.	TRBV7-2	TRBD2	TRBJ2-3	TGTGCCAGCAGCTCTAGCGGACTAGCCCCAGATACGCAGTATTTT	CASSSSGLAPDTQYF
.	TRBV7-2	TRBD1	TRBJ2-5	TGTGCCAGCAGCAAGGGACAGGGAATAGGGACCCAGTACTTC	CASSKGQGIGTQYF
many	TRBV7-9	TRBD2	TRBJ2-1	TGTGCCAGCAGCTTTAGCGGGGGCCGGTACAATGAGCAGTTCTTC	CASSFSGGRYNEQFF
many	TRBV2	.	TRBJ2-3	TGTGCCAGCATCTGGACTAAGAGCACAGATACGCAGTATTTT	CASIWTKSTDTQYF
.	TRBV5-1	TRBD2	TRBJ2-3	TGCGCCAGCAGCACGGGACTAGCGGGAAGCACAGATACGCAGTATTTT	CASSTGLAGSTDTQYF